This TCR beta chain stems from a study of neurological immune-mediated disorders. Findings and limits, study-wide: HTLV-1-associated myelopathy had the most TCR clonal expansion, whereas multiple sclerosis had the least (lower than in healthy controls).

This clonotype was observed many times. Its target is not known. Trimming removed 6 bases at V and 3 bases at J, with 11 bases between. The CDR3 consists of 14 residues. The V gene's germline CDR1 is LGHDT and CDR2 YNNKEL (reference sequence). With 10-nucleotide random UMIs, 5'RACE was used to make the cDNA. Every sequencing run produced over 160 million TCR-beta sequences that came from 15-18 subjects. TCRdb passed the 5' RACE reads through MiXCR, listing each CDR3 protein once. Counted here are about 41,000 distinct CDR3 sequences, 14% occurring once; the ten biggest clones make up 3.5% to 4.5%. The V and J genes are TRBV3-1 and TRBJ2-2; no firm D call. Sequencing was performed on CD4+ T cells from blood. The sequence came from a woman aged 55-69 years with HTLV-1-associated myelopathy (HAM/TSP). The CDR3 DNA reads as TGTGCCAGCAGACTATCCCTCCACACCGGGGAGCTGTTTTTT. Amino acids: CASRLSLHTGELFF.